Presented here are 10 T cell receptor beta chains from one specimen sequenced in a study of cytotoxic CD8 clonotypes in ibrutinib-treated CLL. TCRdb's copy holds only in-frame clones and misses some; the assay was immunoSEQ multiplex PCR. The sample has 140,000 to 150,000 clones, roughly three quarters seen once. The material was PBMCs, obtained after 24 months of ibrutinib treatment. These receptors came from a human donor with chronic lymphocytic leukemia.

This chain links TRBV4-3 with TRBJ2-7; D may correspond to TRBD1 or TRBD2 (5 bases each). Trimming took off 3 bases at V and 6 bases at J, with 12 bases between the two ends. This CDR3 is 13 amino acids long. CDR1 and CDR2 (germline): LGHNA, YSLEER. CDR3 in DNA: TGCGCCAGCAGCCAGGCGAGGGGAGCCGAGCAGTACTTC. Translating it yields CASSQARGAEQYF.

The gene calls are TRBV28 and TRBJ1-5, with no clear D. Deletions cut 3 bases from V and 0 bases from J, with 9 bases between. Germline loops: CDR1 MDHEN, CDR2 SYDVKM. The CDR3 is made up of 15 amino acids. Here the CDR3 DNA reads TGTGCCAGCAGTTTGGGCAGAGATAGCAATCAGCCCCAGCATTTT. Its translation: CASSLGRDSNQPQHF.

This clone was found a few times. The V and J genes are TRBV2 and TRBJ1-1; weak D call: TRBD1 (5 bases). The CDR3 covers 10 residues. V was pared by 8 bases and J by 5 bases, with 6 bases between. The germline V gene encodes CDR1 SNHLY and CDR2 FYNNEI. The CDR3 DNA reads as TGTGCCAGCGGGGGGACTGAAGCTTTCTTT. Its translation is CASGGTEAFF.

This rearrangement joins TRBV28 to TRBJ1-1, with TRBD1 as a possible D gene (5 bases). CDR1 is MDHEN and CDR2 is SYDVKM in the germline V gene. V was shortened by 7 bases and J by 4 bases, with 13 bases between the two germline ends. The CDR3 consists of 13 residues. CDR3 DNA sequence: TGTGCCAGCATGGCCGGGGGGAGCACTGAAGCTTTCTTT. Translated: CASMAGGSTEAFF.

The rearrangement links TRBV6-5 to TRBJ1-2; possible D gene TRBD1, 5 bases. CDR1 is MNHEY and CDR2 is SVGAGI in the germline V gene. Deletions cut 0 bases from V and 6 bases from J, with 11 bases between. CDR3 size: 14 residues. CDR3 sequence (DNA): TGTGCCAGCAGTTACTCGATTGGGGGGGATGGCTACACCTTC. Residues: CASSYSIGGDGYTF.

The chain couples TRBV7-8 to TRBJ2-7; 9 bases map to TRBD2. The CDR3 is 14 residues long. Germline V gene sequence: CDR1 SGHVS, CDR2 FQNEAQ. Trimming at V came to 10 bases and at J to 6 bases, leaving 13 bases not matched to a gene. CDR3 bases: TGTGCCACCAAGACTAGCGGTTTTTCGGGCGAGCAGTACTTC. Amino acid sequence: CATKTSGFSGEQYF.

The chain uses TRBV19 and TRBJ1-5, with 9 bases matching TRBD1. J gave up 7 bases and V 1 base, and 5 bases lay outside the gene matches. CDR1 and CDR2 (germline): LNHDA, SQIVND (reference sequence). This CDR3 has 15 residues. The CDR3 nucleotides are TGTGCCAGTAGTATAGGGGACAGGGCTTTCCAGCCCCAGCATTTT. It encodes CASSIGDRAFQPQHF.

This clone was recorded only once. The chain uses TRBV5-6 and TRBJ1-1, with 8 bases matching TRBD1. V lost 0 bases, J lost 6 bases, and 10 bases stayed unmatched. The CDR3 has 16 residues. Per the germline V gene, CDR1 is SGHDT and CDR2 is YYEEEE. CDR3 loop: CASSLASAGGRAEAFF. CDR3 DNA sequence: TGTGCCAGCAGCTTGGCATCGGCAGGGGGCAGGGCTGAAGCTTTCTTT.

The chain recombines TRBV28 with TRBJ2-1; TRBD2 agrees at 9 bases. This CDR3 comprises 16 residues. V dropped 3 bases and J dropped 4; count of bases not matched to a gene: 7. Germline-derived CDR1 and CDR2 are MDHEN and SYDVKM. The CDR3, as DNA: TGTGCCAGCAGTTTCCCCGGGCGGGGGGGTTACAATGAGCAGTTCTTC. This sequence encodes CASSFPGRGGYNEQFF.

This clone is a singleton in its sample. The rearrangement uses TRBV5-1 and TRBJ1-1, with D possibly TRBD1 on 5 matching bases. V lost 4 bases and J 0 bases, leaving 13 bases between the germline ends. There are 15 residues in the CDR3. Germline assignment: CDR1 SGHRS and CDR2 YFSETQ. CDR3 DNA: TGCGCCAGCAGCCCCCCCGGGGGGGTGAACACTGAAGCTTTCTTT. It codes for CASSPPGGVNTEAFF.